The clone carrying this T cell receptor beta chain is a singleton in its sample. The assay was immunoSEQ multiplex PCR, and TCRdb's table has in-frame clones only and misses some. Here the sample spans roughly 200,000 clones, 88% being singletons. From germline, CDR1 is LNHDA and CDR2 SQIVND (reference sequence). Trimming shortened V by 11 bases and J by 2 bases, and 10 bases separated the two germline ends. The CDR3 sequence is 12 residues long. The data derive from a study of blood T cell repertoires in COVID-19. The chain recombines TRBV19 with TRBJ2-1; D unclear. The sequenced sample consisted of peripheral blood. The source is a man aged 40-49 years with active or convalescent COVID-19. CDR3 sequence (DNA): TGTGCCGTTAGCCGAACCTACAATGAGCAGTTCTTC. This encodes CAVSRTYNEQFF.